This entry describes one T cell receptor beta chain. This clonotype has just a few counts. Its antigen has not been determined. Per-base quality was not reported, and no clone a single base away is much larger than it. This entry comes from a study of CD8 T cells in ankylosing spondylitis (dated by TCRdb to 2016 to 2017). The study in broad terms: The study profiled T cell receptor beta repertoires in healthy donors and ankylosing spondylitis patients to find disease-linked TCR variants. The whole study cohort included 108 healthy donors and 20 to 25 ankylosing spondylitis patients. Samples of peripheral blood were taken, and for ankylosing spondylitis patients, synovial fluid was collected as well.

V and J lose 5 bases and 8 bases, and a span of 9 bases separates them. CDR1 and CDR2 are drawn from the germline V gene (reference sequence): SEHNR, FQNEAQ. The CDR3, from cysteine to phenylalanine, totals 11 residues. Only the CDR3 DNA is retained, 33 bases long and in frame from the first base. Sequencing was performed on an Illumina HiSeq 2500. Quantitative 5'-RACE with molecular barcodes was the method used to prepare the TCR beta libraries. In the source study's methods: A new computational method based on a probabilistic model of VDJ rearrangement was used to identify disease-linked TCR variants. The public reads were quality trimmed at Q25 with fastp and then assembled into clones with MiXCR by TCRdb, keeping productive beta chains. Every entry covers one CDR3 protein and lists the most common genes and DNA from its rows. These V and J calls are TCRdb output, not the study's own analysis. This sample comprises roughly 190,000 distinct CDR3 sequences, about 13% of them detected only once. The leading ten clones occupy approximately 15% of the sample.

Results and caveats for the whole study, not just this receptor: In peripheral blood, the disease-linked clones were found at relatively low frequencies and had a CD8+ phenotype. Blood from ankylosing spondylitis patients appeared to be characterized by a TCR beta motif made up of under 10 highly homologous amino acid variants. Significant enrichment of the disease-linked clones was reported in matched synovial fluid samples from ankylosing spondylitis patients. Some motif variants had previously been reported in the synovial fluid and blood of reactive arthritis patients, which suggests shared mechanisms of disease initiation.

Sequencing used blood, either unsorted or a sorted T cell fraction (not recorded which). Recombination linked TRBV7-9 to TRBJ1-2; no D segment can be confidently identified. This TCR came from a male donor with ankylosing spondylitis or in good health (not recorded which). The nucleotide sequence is TGTGCCAGCAGCCAAATAGTGGGCTACACCTTC. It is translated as CASSQIVGYTF.